This T cell receptor (beta chain) came from a study of graft-versus-host responses after intestinal transplantation (dated by TCRdb to the early 2020s). Regarding the research as a whole: Multivisceral, liver-intestinal, or isolated intestinal transplants were received by the recipients. Anti-thymocyte globulin induction was given to all recipients, followed by maintenance tacrolimus and steroids for around three years. Rather than being sequenced by the commercial service, samples from three later patients were sequenced in-house on an Illumina MiSeq and processed with MiXCR. After intestinal transplantation, graft-versus-host and host-versus-graft alloreactive T cell clones in the graft, circulation and bone marrow were tracked using bulk TCR-beta CDR3 sequencing. Of the approximately 25 intestinal transplant recipients enrolled in the cohort, one of whom was a retransplant, a few patients without pretransplant specimens were excluded. To identify alloreactive clones, pre-transplant mixed lymphocyte reaction products were sequenced and then compared with unstimulated pre-transplant donor and recipient T cells. Donor T cell macrochimerism was defined as a peak of at least 4% donor T cells among recipient peripheral blood mononuclear cells.

Interpreted using the paper, the time point label stands for: cells obtained before transplantation from donor or recipient. CD3+CD4+ and CD3+CD8+ populations were FACS-sorted from unstimulated pre-transplant donor and recipient cells taken from spleen or lymph nodes. What the authors observed across the whole study: GvH clones turned up in recipient bone marrow, with some appearing earlier in ileal mucosa or blood, a pattern consistent with an intestinal mucosal origin. Conclusions were limited by the relatively low number and heterogeneity of intestinal transplant patients. Early after transplant, peak levels of circulating GvH clones were associated with declines in HvG clones. High GvH to HvG T cell clonal ratios were observed in the allografts of patients with donor T cell macrochimerism.

As for this clone: Which antigen it targets is not known. No clone much larger than this one lies a single base away; base qualities are absent.

The germline V gene (reference sequence) yields MNHEY for CDR1 and SMNVEV for CDR2. Inclusive of the bounding cysteine and phenylalanine, the CDR3 is 15 residues long. Only the CDR3 portion is preserved as DNA: 45 bases, with reading frame beginning at the first base. Libraries were prepared through the immunoSEQ multiplex PCR assay. For most patients, genomic DNA was isolated with the Qiagen DNeasy Blood and Tissue Kit and sent frozen to Adaptive Biotechnologies for TCR sequencing. Adaptive Biotechnologies carried out high-throughput TCR-beta CDR3 sequencing of genomic DNA for most patients. In the authors' own workflow: Adaptive's ImmunoSEQ software was the source of the TCR sequencing data for roughly 19 patients, while three other patients were processed with MiXCR and VDJtools. To correct CD4 versus CD8 sorting errors, any sequence found in both subsets at a frequency ratio below 5:1 was removed. CDR3 nucleotide sequences shared between donor and recipient were removed because the origin of such sequences could not be assigned. To be classed as alloreactive, a clone needed at least 2-fold expansion over unstimulated cells and a minimum CFSE-low frequency of 0.002% (template counts) or 0.001% (read counts). Clones were considered mappable if detected in sequenced pre-transplant spleen, lymph node, or MLR CFSE-low populations of the donor or recipient. Cumulative frequency of alloreactive clones was calculated as a percentage of all sequences weighted by copy number. The table was pulled from immuneACCESS by TCRdb, which kept in-frame rearrangements only. Such tables lose some clones; where checked, under half of the loss comes from unresolved V genes, and the rest has no known cause. V, J and clone size derive from that table, while D and trimming were established from the DNA sequence. In this sample the table shows tens of thousands of clones, roughly 90% of which occur a single time. The ten largest clones add up to 0.55% to 0.8% of the sample.

The sample was unstimulated CD4+ T cells sorted from spleen or lymph node cells, taken before transplant. The chain joins TRBV27 to TRBJ2-5; TRBD2 is perhaps the D gene, given 6 matching bases. The DNA end lines up better with TRBJ2-7; the J call may be wrong. The source of this sequence is a human donor who was the organ donor for an intestinal transplant. In nucleotides, the sequence is TGTGCCAGCAGTTTCTCTCCCGGGGGAGGCTACGAGCAGTACTTC. Its translation reads: CASSFSPGGGYEQYF.